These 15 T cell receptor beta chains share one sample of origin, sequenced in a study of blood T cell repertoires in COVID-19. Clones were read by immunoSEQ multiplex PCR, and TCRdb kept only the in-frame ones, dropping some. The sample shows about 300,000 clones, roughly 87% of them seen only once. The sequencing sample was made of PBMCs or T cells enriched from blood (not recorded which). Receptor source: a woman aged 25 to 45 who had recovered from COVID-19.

This chain's CDR3 is CASSPSAEVNTEAFF. The DNA for the CDR3 is TGTGCCAGCTCACCATCGGCAGAGGTGAACACTGAAGCTTTCTTT. The rearrangement links TRBV18 to TRBJ1-1, with D unresolved. V shed 2 bases and J shed 0 bases, with 10 bases lying between them. The CDR3 length is 15 residues. CDR1 is KGHSH and CDR2 is LQKENI in the germline V gene.

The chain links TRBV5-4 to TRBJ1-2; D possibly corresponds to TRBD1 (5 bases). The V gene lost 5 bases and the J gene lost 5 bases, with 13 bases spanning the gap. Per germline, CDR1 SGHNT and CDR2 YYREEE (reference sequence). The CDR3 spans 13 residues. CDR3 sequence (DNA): TGTGCCAGCAGTCGAGAGGGGAGGTATGGCTACACCTTC. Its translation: CASSREGRYGYTF.

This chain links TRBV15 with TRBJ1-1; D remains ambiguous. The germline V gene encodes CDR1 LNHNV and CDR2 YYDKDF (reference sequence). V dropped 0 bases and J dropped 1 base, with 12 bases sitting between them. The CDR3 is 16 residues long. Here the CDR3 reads CATSRDAGAANTEAFF. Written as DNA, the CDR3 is TGTGCCACCAGCAGAGATGCGGGTGCCGCGAACACTGAAGCTTTCTTT.

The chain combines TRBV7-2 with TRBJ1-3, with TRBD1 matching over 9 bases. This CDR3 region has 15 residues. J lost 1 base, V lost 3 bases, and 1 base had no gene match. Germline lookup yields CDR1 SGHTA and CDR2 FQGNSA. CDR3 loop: CASSLTGGSGNTIYF. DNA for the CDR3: TGTGCCAGCAGCTTGACAGGGGGGTCTGGAAACACCATATATTTT.

CDR3 amino acids: CASRGLTDTQYF. In DNA form, the CDR3 reads TGTGCCAGCAGGGGACTAACAGATACGCAGTATTTT. V usage is TRBV9 and J usage is TRBJ2-3; TRBD2 matches at 7 bases. Germline loops: CDR1 SGDLS, CDR2 YYNGEE. This CDR3 is built from 12 residues. Germline trimming cut 5 bases from V and 3 bases from J; bases unmatched to any gene: 0.

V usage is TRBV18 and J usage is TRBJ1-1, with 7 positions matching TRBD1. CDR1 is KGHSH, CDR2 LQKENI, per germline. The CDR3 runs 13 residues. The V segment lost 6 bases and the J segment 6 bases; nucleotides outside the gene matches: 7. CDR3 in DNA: TGTGCCAGCTCTCGTGACAGGGTGGCTGAAGCTTTCTTT. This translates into CASSRDRVAEAFF.

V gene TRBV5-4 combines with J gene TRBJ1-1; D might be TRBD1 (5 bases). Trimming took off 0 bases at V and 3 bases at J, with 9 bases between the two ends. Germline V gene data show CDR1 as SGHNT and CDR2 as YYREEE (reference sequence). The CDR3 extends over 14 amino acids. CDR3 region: CASSLALGDTEAFF. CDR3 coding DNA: TGTGCCAGCAGCTTGGCTTTAGGGGACACTGAAGCTTTCTTT.

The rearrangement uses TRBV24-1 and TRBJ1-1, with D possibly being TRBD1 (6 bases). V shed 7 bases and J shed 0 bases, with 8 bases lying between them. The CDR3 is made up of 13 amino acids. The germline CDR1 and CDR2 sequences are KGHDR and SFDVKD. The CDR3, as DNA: TGTGCCACCAGGAAGGGGGTGAACACTGAAGCTTTCTTT. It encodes CATRKGVNTEAFF.

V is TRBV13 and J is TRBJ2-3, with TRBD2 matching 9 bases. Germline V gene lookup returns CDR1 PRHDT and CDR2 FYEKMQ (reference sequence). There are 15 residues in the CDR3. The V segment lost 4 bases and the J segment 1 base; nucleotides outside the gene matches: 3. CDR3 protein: CASSSGLAGTDTQYF. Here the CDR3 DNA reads TGTGCCAGCAGCTCGGGACTAGCTGGCACAGATACGCAGTATTTT.

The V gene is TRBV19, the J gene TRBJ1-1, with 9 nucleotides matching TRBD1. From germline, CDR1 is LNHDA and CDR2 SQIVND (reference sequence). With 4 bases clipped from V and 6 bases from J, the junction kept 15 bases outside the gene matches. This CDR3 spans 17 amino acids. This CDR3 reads CASSKASLGQGFAEAFF. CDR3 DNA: TGTGCCAGTAGTAAAGCTTCGTTGGGACAGGGTTTCGCTGAAGCTTTCTTT.

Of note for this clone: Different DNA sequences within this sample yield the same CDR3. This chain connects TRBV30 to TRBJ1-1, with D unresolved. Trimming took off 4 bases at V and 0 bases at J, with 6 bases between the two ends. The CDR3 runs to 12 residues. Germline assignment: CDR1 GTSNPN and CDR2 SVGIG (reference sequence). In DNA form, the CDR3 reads TGTGCCTGGACAGGATTGAACACTGAAGCTTTCTTT. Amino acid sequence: CAWTGLNTEAFF.

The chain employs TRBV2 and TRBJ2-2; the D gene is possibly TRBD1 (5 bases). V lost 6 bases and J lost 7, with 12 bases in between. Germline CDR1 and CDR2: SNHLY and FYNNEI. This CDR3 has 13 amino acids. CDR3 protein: CASRPRVGGELFF. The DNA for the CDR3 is TGTGCCAGCAGACCCAGGGTGGGCGGGGAGCTGTTTTTT.

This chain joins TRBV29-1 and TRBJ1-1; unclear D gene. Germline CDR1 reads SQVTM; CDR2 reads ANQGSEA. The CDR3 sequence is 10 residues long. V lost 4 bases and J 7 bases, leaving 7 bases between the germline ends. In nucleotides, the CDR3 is TGCAGCGTTGGGAGGAGTGAAGCTTTCTTT. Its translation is CSVGRSEAFF.

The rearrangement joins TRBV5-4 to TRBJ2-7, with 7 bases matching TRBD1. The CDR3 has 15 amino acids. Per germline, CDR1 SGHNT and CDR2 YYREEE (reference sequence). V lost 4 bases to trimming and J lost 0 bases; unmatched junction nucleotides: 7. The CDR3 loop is CASSPAGGLSYEQYF. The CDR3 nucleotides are TGTGCCAGCAGCCCTGCAGGGGGTCTCTCCTACGAGCAGTACTTC.

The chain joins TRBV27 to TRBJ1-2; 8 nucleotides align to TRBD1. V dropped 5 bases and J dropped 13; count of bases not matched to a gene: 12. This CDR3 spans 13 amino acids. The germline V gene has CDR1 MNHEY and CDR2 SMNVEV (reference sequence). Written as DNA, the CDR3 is TGTGCCAGCAGTCCCAATATAGACAGGGGAAGCACCTTC. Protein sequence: CASSPNIDRGSTF.